This section outlines one TCR beta chain sequence together with its context. Its antigen is not identified. There are 14 residues in the CDR3. The V gene's germline CDR1 is SQVTM and CDR2 ANQGSEA. The V and J ends lost 4 bases and 8 bases respectively, with 18 bases between them. The data originate from a study of OX40 agonist ivuxolimab in advanced cancers. Across the whole study: The study treated patients with ivuxolimab, an agonistic anti-OX40 (CD134) antibody. One hepatocellular carcinoma and a couple of cutaneous melanoma patients partially responded. Overall study findings and caveats: Dose levels from 0.1 to 3.0 mg/kg saw CD4+ and CD8+ blood T cells expand clonally by week 6.

The repertoire was sequenced with immunoSEQ multiplex PCR; TCRdb's copy has only in-frame clones and lacks some. The data show some 40,000 clones, over 80% seen once. Exclusion applied to patients with autoimmune disease history or systemic immunosuppression. The source material was CD4+ or CD8+ T cells sorted from blood, sampled in a trial of the OX40 agonist ivuxolimab. V usage is TRBV29-1 and J usage is TRBJ2-1; D ambiguous. The receptor was derived from an adult with an advanced solid tumor such as melanoma, head and neck, liver or kidney cancer. DNA for the CDR3: TGCAGCGTTGTGTCATCACGTAACCCGGATGAGCAGTTCTTC. This translates into CSVVSSRNPDEQFF.